One and the same sample provided the 23 T cell receptor beta chains below, sequenced in a study of human T cells and chemical hapten exposure. Time point denoted: pre-sensitization, week 0. Regarding treatment: therapeutic diphenylcyclopropenone sensitization with weekly scalp DPC. TCRdb reanalysed the RACE reads using MiXCR and keeps one entry per CDR3 protein. The data hold under 300,000 distinct CDR3 sequences, with around 9.3% observed a single time. The source was whole blood, collected in connection with sensitization to the hapten diphenylcyclopropenone (DPC). These receptors were obtained from a woman aged 40 to 49 with alopecia areata. Some clones in this sample may be carry-over from other donors' samples.

This chain joins TRBV20-1 and TRBJ2-6; no definite D call. The germline V gene has CDR1 DFQATT and CDR2 SNEGSKA (reference sequence). CDR3 length equals 14 residues. V was cut by 2 bases and J by 1 base, with 6 bases left in between. CDR3 in amino acids: CSARIGSGANVLTF. For the CDR3, the DNA is TGCAGTGCTAGAATAGGGTCTGGGGCCAACGTCCTGACTTTC.

The chain carries TRBV20-1 and TRBJ1-5; D is possibly TRBD1 (6 bases). The V gene's germline CDR1 is DFQATT and CDR2 SNEGSKA (reference sequence). The CDR3 runs 14 residues. V lost 6 bases, J lost 3 bases, and 15 bases lay in between. The CDR3 loop is CSAGAATDNQPQHF. Here the CDR3 DNA reads TGCAGTGCGGGGGCGGCGACAGACAATCAGCCCCAGCATTTT.

This clonotype was recorded a few times. The chain has TRBV5-1 and TRBJ2-7; 10 bases are shared with TRBD2. Germline V gene lookup returns CDR1 SGHRS and CDR2 YFSETQ. The V gene end was trimmed by 5 bases and the J gene end by 4 bases; junction bases not matched to a gene: 12. This CDR3 region has 16 residues. The CDR3 sequence: CASSLLAGATGYEQYF. For the CDR3, the DNA is TGCGCCAGCAGTCTTCTAGCGGGAGCCACCGGTTACGAGCAGTACTTC.

At least ten counts were recorded for this clonotype. The V gene is TRBV9, the J gene TRBJ1-2; perhaps TRBD1 as D (6 bases). Per germline, CDR1 SGDLS and CDR2 YYNGEE. This CDR3 has 12 residues. V lost 5 bases and J 2 bases, leaving 7 bases between the germline ends. CDR3 DNA: TGTGCCAGCAGTGACAGGAACTATGGCTACACCTTC. Its translation: CASSDRNYGYTF.

In its sample, this clonotype was seen a few times. This rearrangement joins TRBV29-1 to TRBJ1-2; weak D call: TRBD1 (6 bases). V lost 0 bases and J 10 bases, leaving 18 bases between the germline ends. The CDR3 length is 14 residues. Germline CDR1 reads SQVTM; CDR2 reads ANQGSEA. Written as DNA, the CDR3 is TGCAGCGTTGAAGAGATTCAACAGGGCCAGGACTACACCTTC. Protein product: CSVEEIQQGQDYTF.

The rearrangement joins TRBV5-1 to TRBJ2-6; D is perhaps TRBD1 or TRBD2 (6 bases each). CDR1 and CDR2 from the germline V gene are SGHRS and YFSETQ. V lost 3 bases to trimming and J lost 8 bases, with 18 bases between them. The CDR3 is made up of 16 amino acids. The CDR3 sequence: CASSSGHPGAPNVLTF. In DNA, the CDR3 is TGCGCCAGCAGCTCAGGTCACCCGGGGGCTCCCAACGTCCTGACTTTC.

In its sample, this clonotype was seen a few times. V gene TRBV9 combines with J gene TRBJ2-5, with D perhaps TRBD1 (6 bases). Trimming left V 0 bases short and J 5 bases short, with 11 bases between. Per the germline V gene, CDR1 is SGDLS and CDR2 is YYNGEE. The CDR3 extends over 14 amino acids. CDR3 protein: CASSVAAGVETQYF. In nucleotides, the CDR3 is TGTGCCAGCAGCGTAGCTGCAGGGGTGGAGACCCAGTACTTC.

A few counts support this clonotype. The chain uses TRBV29-1 and TRBJ2-5, with D possibly being TRBD1 (5 bases). Looked up from germline, CDR1 is SQVTM and CDR2 is ANQGSEA. V lost 8 bases and J lost 3, with 13 bases in between. The CDR3 extends over 12 amino acids. The CDR3 sequence is CSFNRREETQYF. In DNA, the CDR3 is TGCAGCTTCAACCGCAGGGAAGAGACCCAGTACTTC.

The rearrangement uses TRBV29-1 and TRBJ2-3; a weak D match, TRBD1 (5 bases). The CDR3 is 12 amino acids. Germline CDR1 SQVTM, CDR2 ANQGSEA. The V gene lost 3 bases and the J gene lost 6 bases, with 10 bases spanning the gap. DNA for the CDR3: TGCAGCGTTGACCAGCACAGGGATACGCAGTATTTT. This sequence encodes CSVDQHRDTQYF.

This clonotype was recorded at least ten times. This chain links TRBV28 with TRBJ2-7; D possibly matches TRBD1 or TRBD2 (5 bases each). Trimming cost V 1 base and J 0 bases, with 13 bases left between them. The CDR3 is 16 residues long. Germline V gene sequence: CDR1 MDHEN, CDR2 SYDVKM. Here the CDR3 DNA reads TGTGCCAGCAGTTTATCCGGGACGCTCGCCTCCTACGAGCAGTACTTC. Translating it yields CASSLSGTLASYEQYF.

The rearrangement links TRBV13 to TRBJ1-6, with 9 bases lining up with TRBD1. The CDR3 has 15 residues. J gave up 7 bases and V 1 base, and 2 bases lay outside the gene matches. Germline V gene sequence: CDR1 PRHDT, CDR2 FYEKMQ (reference sequence). This CDR3 is CASSLAGTGNSPLHF. The CDR3 DNA sequence: TGTGCCAGCAGCTTAGCCGGGACAGGGAATTCACCCCTCCACTTT.

A few counts support this clonotype. The rearrangement joins TRBV9 to TRBJ2-1; 9 bases line up with TRBD2. The CDR3 length is 18 residues. The J segment lost 6 bases and the V segment lost 0 bases, leaving 13 bases of the junction unmatched. CDR1 SGDLS and CDR2 YYNGEE come from the germline V gene. The chain's CDR3 is CASSVDPGGLARGNEQFF. CDR3 nucleotides: TGTGCCAGCAGCGTAGACCCCGGGGGACTAGCAAGGGGCAATGAGCAGTTCTTC.

This chain connects TRBV27 to TRBJ2-7; weak D call: TRBD2 (6 bases). CDR3 length: 11 amino acids. CDR1 and CDR2 (germline): MNHEY, SMNVEV (reference sequence). The V end lost 6 bases, the J end lost 6 bases, and 9 bases lay between the germline ends. The CDR3 nucleotides are TGTGCCAGCAGGCGGGAAGGCGAGCAGTACTTC. Encoded protein: CASRREGEQYF.

This sequence joins TRBV12-3 or TRBV12-4 and TRBJ1-5, with unresolved D. V lost 2 bases and J 6 bases, leaving 14 bases between the germline ends. The CDR3 spans 15 residues. CDR3 amino acids: CASSLHTVGGQPQHF. The CDR3 coding sequence is TGTGCCAGCAGTTTACATACGGTTGGCGGTCAGCCCCAGCATTTT.

This clonotype was counted a single time. A much larger clone differs from this one at a single base, so this may be a read error. The chain is built from TRBV11-2 and TRBJ2-3; no clear D. The V end lost 7 bases, the J end lost 0 bases, and 5 bases lay between the germline ends. The CDR3 runs to 12 residues. Germline lookup yields CDR1 SGHAT and CDR2 FQNNGV. The CDR3 loop reads CASTRSTDTQYF. CDR3 nucleotide sequence: TGTGCCAGCACCCGTAGCACAGATACGCAGTATTTT.

V gene TRBV20-1 combines with J gene TRBJ1-4; D is undetermined. The CDR3 loop spans 14 amino acids. Germline CDR1 reads DFQATT; CDR2 reads SNEGSKA (reference sequence). V lost 5 bases to trimming and J lost 5 bases, with 15 bases between them. For the CDR3, the DNA is TGCAGTGCTGGGATCCCCGGGATCAATGAAAAACTGTTTTTT. It is translated as CSAGIPGINEKLFF.

The genes are TRBV3-1 and TRBJ2-7; 12 bases agree with TRBD2. CDR3 length: 15 residues. CDR1 and CDR2 from the germline V gene are LGHDT and YNNKEL (reference sequence). V lost 2 bases, J lost 9 bases, and 8 bases stayed unmatched. CDR3 nucleotide sequence: TGTGCCAGCAGCCAACAGCTAGCGGGAGGGCCGGGGCAGTACTTC. Translating it yields CASSQQLAGGPGQYF.

This clonotype was detected a few times. V usage is TRBV3-1 and J usage is TRBJ2-7; 12 nucleotides agree with TRBD2. Germline loops: CDR1 LGHDT, CDR2 YNNKEL (reference sequence). V dropped 4 bases and J dropped 6; count of bases not matched to a gene: 7. The CDR3 has 15 residues. Here the CDR3 DNA reads TGTGCCAGCAGCCCCCTTCTAGCGGGAGGGCGCGAGCAGTACTTC. It encodes CASSPLLAGGREQYF.

Many counts were recorded for this clonotype. This sequence joins TRBV10-3 and TRBJ2-1; 11 nucleotides line up with TRBD1. This CDR3 spans 14 amino acids. Trimming at V came to 3 bases and at J to 6 bases, leaving 1 base not matched to a gene. Per germline, CDR1 ENHRY and CDR2 SYGVKD. The CDR3 DNA reads TGTGCCATCAGTGATGGGACAGGGGGCAATGAGCAGTTCTTC. As protein: CAISDGTGGNEQFF.

At least ten counts were recorded for this clonotype. The chain couples TRBV3-1 to TRBJ1-6, with unresolved D. Trimming removed 1 base at V and 5 bases at J, with 15 bases between. Germline CDR1 and CDR2: LGHDT and YNNKEL (reference sequence). The CDR3 has 17 residues. This chain's CDR3 is CASSQGSGGRNNSPLHF. CDR3 DNA: TGTGCCAGCAGCCAAGGTAGCGGTGGACGGAATAATTCACCCCTCCACTTT. The entire variable domain, with the rest obtained from reference TRBV3-1 and TRBJ1-6, is as follows: DTAVSQTPKYLVTQMGNDKSIKCEQNLGHDTMYWYKQDSKKFLKIMFSYNNKELIINETVPNRFSPKSPDKAHLNLHINSLELGDSAVYFCASSQGSGGRNNSPLHFGNGTRLTVT.

This clonotype was seen a few times. This CDR3 is CASNPGQGYTGELFF. CDR3 nucleotides: TGTGCCAGTAACCCCGGACAGGGATACACCGGGGAGCTGTTTTTT. The chain links TRBV19 to TRBJ2-2, with 8 bases identical to TRBD1. This CDR3 comprises 15 residues. Unmatched junction bases numbered 7, after V lost 7 bases and J lost 3 bases. Germline V CDR1 and CDR2: LNHDA, SQIVND (reference sequence).

Ten or more counts support this clonotype. The chain recombines TRBV24-1 with TRBJ2-3; D gene ambiguous. The CDR3 has 12 residues. Per germline, CDR1 KGHDR and CDR2 SFDVKD. With 2 bases removed from V and 9 bases from J, the gap between germline ends came to 8 bases. The CDR3 sequence: CATSDSRLTQYF. DNA of the CDR3: TGTGCCACCAGTGATTCCCGTTTAACGCAGTATTTT.

This clonotype was detected only a few times. The V and J genes are TRBV29-1 and TRBJ2-5; D is possibly TRBD1 (6 bases). V was clipped by 3 bases and J by 5 bases, with 16 bases between them. The CDR3 runs 14 residues. The germline gives CDR1 SQVTM, CDR2 ANQGSEA. CDR3 loop: CSVDKGQGMETQYF. Here the CDR3 DNA reads TGCAGCGTTGATAAAGGGCAGGGGATGGAGACCCAGTACTTC. The complete variable domain, with remaining parts taken from reference TRBV29-1 and TRBJ2-5, reads SAVISQKPSRDICQRGTSLTIQCQVDSQVTMMFWYRQQPGQSLTLIATANQGSEATYESGFVIDKFPISRPNLTFSTLTVSNMSPEDSSIYLCSVDKGQGMETQYFGPGTRLLVL.